This record looks at one T cell receptor (beta chain) sequence and its context. Its target is unknown. Looked up from germline, CDR1 is SGDLS and CDR2 is YYNGEE. CDR3 length: 15 amino acids. V was trimmed by 0 bases and J by 5 bases, leaving 14 bases between them. This sample stems from a study of chemoradiotherapy in HPV16-positive cancers. Points from the study as a whole: Candidate HPV-specific clones and E7-related TCR motifs grew in tumor during treatment.

The table came from immunoSEQ multiplex PCR; TCRdb's copy has only in-frame clones and leaves some out. The sample has 9,200 or so clones, approximately 72% seen once. The chain carries TRBV9 and TRBJ2-5; possibly TRBD1 for D (6 bases). The receptor was isolated from a human donor with HPV-associated anogenital cancer. Sequencing was performed on tumor tissue, taken from a patient who underwent chemoradiotherapy. The chain's CDR3 is CASSVGGGETETQYF. The CDR3 nucleotides read TGTGCCAGCAGCGTAGGAGGGGGAGAAACGGAGACCCAGTACTTC.